The rows below give T cell receptor beta chains drawn from one sample of a study of vaccination and CD4 T cells after COVID-19. The antigens these receptors bind are not known. Via MiXCR, TCRdb re-called the PCR reads, giving one row per CDR3 protein. The data contain about 12,000 distinct CDR3 sequences, approximately 53% of them singletons. Sequences were obtained from CD4+ T cells from blood, cultured in vitro. These TCRs come from a human donor who had recovered from COVID-19. CDR3s include the opening cysteine and the closing phenylalanine or tryptophan. The D gene is left open where the match is weak. For some rows the clone size is stated as once, few or many, or as a class when expanded; others skip it.

TRBV7-2	.	.	TRBJ1-5	TGTGCCAGCAGCTTATCGGGGTTTAGCAATCAGCCCCAGCATTTT	CASSLSGFSNQPQHF
TRBV10-1	.	.	TRBJ1-4	TGCGCCAGCAGTGCAGGGGCGGATGAAAAACTGTTTTTT	CASSAGADEKLFF
TRBV20-1	.	TRBD1	TRBJ1-5	TGCAGTGCTGGGACAGGGGGCAATCAGCCCCAGCATTTT	CSAGTGGNQPQHF
TRBV6-1	few	TRBD1	TRBJ1-6	TGTGCCAGCAGTGTCCTCGGACAGGGGGCAAGACCCCTCCACTTT	CASSVLGQGARPLHF
TRBV7-9	.	TRBD1	TRBJ2-5	TGTGCCAGCAGCTTAGGCAGGGGGCGAGAGACCCAGTACTTC	CASSLGRGRETQYF
TRBV6-2/TRBV6-3	.	.	TRBJ1-2	TGTGCCAGCAGCCCCAGGGCCGTCGGGACTAACTATGGCTACACCTTC	CASSPRAVGTNYGYTF
TRBV7-2	few	.	TRBJ1-1	TGTGCCAGCAGCTTATTTGCGAACACTGAAGCTTTCTTT	CASSLFANTEAFF
TRBV20-1	few	TRBD1	TRBJ2-4	TGCAGTGCACCGACAGGGGGGGGCAAAAACATTCAGTACTTC	CSAPTGGGKNIQYF
TRBV6-5	.	.	TRBJ1-2	TGTGCCAGCAGTTACTCGGGGGACACGGGCTATGGCTACACCTTC	CASSYSGDTGYGYTF
TRBV28	few	TRBD1	TRBJ1-5	TGTGCCAGCAGGGATCTCAGGGGGGAGGGCAATCAGCCCCAGCATTTT	CASRDLRGEGNQPQHF
TRBV29-1	.	.	TRBJ1-2	TGCAGCGTTGCCGACACTTACGGGGGCTACACCTTC	CSVADTYGGYTF
TRBV19	few	.	TRBJ1-2	TGTGCCAGTAGTACGCCGGACGGCTATGGCTACACCTTC	CASSTPDGYGYTF
TRBV29-1	.	.	TRBJ1-2	TGCAGCGTTGAGGGGGCAGGGGCAGGGGGCTACACCTTC	CSVEGAGAGGYTF
TRBV19	few	TRBD2	TRBJ2-5	TGTGCCAGCTCCCCCATAAAAGCGGGGGGGAGACAAGAGACCCAGTACTTC	CASSPIKAGGRQETQYF
TRBV12-3/TRBV12-4	.	TRBD1	TRBJ2-3	TGTGCCAGCAGTTTTTACGGACAGGGGGTAGGGGATACGCAGTATTTT	CASSFYGQGVGDTQYF
TRBV20-1	once	.	TRBJ1-2	TGCAGTGCTAGAGTCGGGTTCCGTGCTAACTATGGCTACACCTTC	CSARVGFRANYGYTF
TRBV6-4	.	TRBD1	TRBJ1-6	TGTGCCAGCAGACAGGGGGCTGGGTATAATTCACCCCTCCACTTT	CASRQGAGYNSPLHF
TRBV7-9	.	.	TRBJ1-1	TGTGCCAGCACCCTAAGCGGGAACACTGAAGCTTTCTTT	CASTLSGNTEAFF
TRBV6-5	.	.	TRBJ1-5	TGTGCCAGCAGTTACATCAGTAGCAATCAGCCCCAGCATTTT	CASSYISSNQPQHF
TRBV20-1	once	TRBD2	TRBJ2-2	TGCAGTGCTCTCCCCCGGGGGAGGGCGAACACCGGGGAGCTGTTTTTT	CSALPRGRANTGELFF
TRBV20-1	.	.	TRBJ2-3	TGCAGTGCTAGCGATCCCCTTCGAACCCTCCCCACAGATACGCAGTATTTT	CSASDPLRTLPTDTQYF
TRBV6-2/TRBV6-3	few	.	TRBJ2-1	TGTGCCAGCAGTTACTCCTGGGACATATACAATGAGCAGTTCTTC	CASSYSWDIYNEQFF